These 31 T cell receptor beta chains share one sample of origin, sequenced in a study of CD8+CD57+ T cells in acquired aplastic anemia. Investigators profiled TCR beta VDJ and CDR3 from genomic DNA template. TCRdb ran MiXCR on the reads and lists one entry per CDR3 protein. The table records hundreds of thousands of distinct CDR3 sequences, 82% of them present only once. All sequencing subjects had displayed CD8+CD57+ cell expansion on flow cytometry. The source material was sorted CD4+, CD8+, or CD8+CD57+ T cells (not recorded which) from PBMCs. The receptor set was obtained from a human donor with aplastic anemia.

With regard to this clonotype: A read error may account for a junction end that differs from germline. This chain links TRBV7-3 with TRBJ2-3, with D unresolved. This CDR3 contains 14 residues. The germline gives CDR1 SGHTA, CDR2 FQGTGA. In nucleotides, the CDR3 is TGTGCCAGCAGCTTATCAGGCGGTCCGCAAGATGAAGCTTTT. Its protein is CASSLSGGPQDEAF.

Comment on this clonotype: One end of the junction is discordant with germline, which a read error may explain. This chain uses TRBV7-3 with TRBJ2-5, with D uncertain. Germline CDR1 and CDR2: SGHTA and FQGTGA. This CDR3 spans 14 amino acids. CDR3 loop: CATSTGSEPDTQYF. In DNA, the CDR3 is TGTGCCACCAGCACCGGGTCGGAGCCAGATACCCAGTATTTC.

The V gene is TRBV20-1, the J gene TRBJ2-7, with D possibly matching TRBD1 (5 bases). V lost 0 bases, J lost 1 base, and 13 bases lay in between. Germline loops: CDR1 DFQATT, CDR2 SNEGSKA (reference sequence). The CDR3 has 15 residues. The CDR3 coding sequence is TGCAGTGCTAGAGATCCGGCAGGGCCATCCTACGAGCAGTACTTC. Amino acids: CSARDPAGPSYEQYF.

This sequence joins TRBV27 and TRBJ2-7; D is perhaps TRBD1 (6 bases). This CDR3 contains 11 residues. V was trimmed by 8 bases and J by 3 bases, leaving 8 bases between them. Germline V gene data show CDR1 as MNHEY and CDR2 as SMNVEV (reference sequence). The CDR3 sequence: CASGTNYEQYF. CDR3 nucleotides: TGTGCCAGCGGGACAAACTACGAGCAGTACTTC.

To note about this clonotype: A much larger clone lies a single base off, so this may be a read error. The chain is built from TRBV11-2 and TRBJ2-2; 9 bases line up with TRBD1. Germline V gene data show CDR1 as SGHAT and CDR2 as FQNNGV. V lost 5 bases, J lost 6 bases, and 13 bases stayed unmatched. There are 17 residues in the CDR3. The CDR3 DNA follows: TGTGCCAGCAGCCACAACCCGGGACAGGGTTTGTCCGGGGAGCTGTTTTTT. Translating it yields CASSHNPGQGLSGELFF.

This clonotype occurred a few times. The chain carries TRBV5-6 and TRBJ2-1, with D possibly matching TRBD2 (7 bases). The CDR3 loop spans 14 amino acids. Germline values: CDR1 SGHDT, CDR2 YYEEEE. The germline V and J ends were trimmed by 0 bases and 6 bases, with 10 bases remaining between them. CDR3 nucleotide sequence: TGTGCCAGCAGCTTGGGGGAGGGGGGCAATGAGCAGTTCTTC. Residues: CASSLGEGGNEQFF.

In regard to this clonotype: A read error may account for a junction end that differs from germline. This chain links TRBV19 with TRBJ1-2; D uncertain. From germline, CDR1 is LNHDA and CDR2 SQIVND (reference sequence). The CDR3 extends over 15 amino acids. The CDR3 reads CASSIAGGADYGYSF. The CDR3 nucleotides read TGTGCCAGTAGTATAGCAGGCGGAGCCGACTATGGGTACTCCTTC.

In this sample, this clonotype turned up many times. The V and J genes are TRBV19 and TRBJ1-5; D is unclear. The V end was cut by 5 bases, the J end by 0 bases, with 8 bases between. Germline CDR1 is LNHDA and CDR2 is SQIVND (reference sequence). The CDR3 covers 14 residues. CDR3 protein: CASSLTVSNQPQHF. CDR3 sequence (DNA): TGTGCCAGTAGTTTAACAGTTAGCAATCAGCCCCAGCATTTT.

Turning to this clonotype: Given the absence of the conserved phenylalanine or tryptophan at the CDR3 end, a read error is likely. The DNA is left out, because the CDR3 cannot be placed on it with certainty; the CDR3 is given as TCRdb lists it. J is TRBJ2-3 and V is TRBV7-8; TRBD2 is the table's D call, not checked against the DNA. Germline loops: CDR1 SGHVS, CDR2 FQNEAQ. The CDR3 region is 13 residues in length, termini included. CDR3 protein: CASSLAADANNNY.

In the case of this clonotype: The junction differs from germline at one of its ends, possibly a read error. The chain employs TRBV9 and TRBJ2-3; either TRBD1 or TRBD2 may fit D (5 bases each). The CDR3 runs 13 residues. CDR1 is SGDLS and CDR2 is YYNGEE in the germline V gene. The CDR3 coding sequence is TGTGCCAGCGGGGACGGGGCCACAGCTCCGCAGTTTTTT. It encodes CASGDGATAPQFF.

V gene TRBV11-3 combines with J gene TRBJ1-6, with D hard to call. This CDR3 is built from 14 residues. CDR1 is SGHNT and CDR2 is YENEEA in the germline V gene. The ends were cut back, 3 bases at V and 9 bases at J, with 12 bases in the middle. CDR3 sequence (DNA): TGTGCCAGCAGCTTGGATATGACACTTTCACCCCTCCACTTT. Translated, it gives CASSLDMTLSPLHF.

The chain links TRBV7-8 to TRBJ1-1; the D is unclear. Trimming took off 0 bases at V and 13 bases at J, with 21 bases between the two ends. CDR3 length equals 15 residues. The germline CDR1 and CDR2 sequences are SGHVS and FQNEAQ. CDR3 sequence (DNA): TGTGCCAGCAGCTTAGCGGTAACAGCCGATACGCAGTATTTCTTT. As protein: CASSLAVTADTQYFF. Full variable domain (outside the CDR3, taken from reference TRBV7-8 and TRBJ1-1): GAGVSQSPRYKVAKRGQDVALRCDPISGHVSLFWYQQALGQGPEFLTYFQNEAQLDKSGLPSDRFFAERPEGSVSTLKIQRTQQEDSAVYLCASSLAVTADTQYFFGQGTRLTVV.

This clonotype was detected once. Relative to the germline gene, one junction end is altered; a read error may explain this. The chain has TRBV7-9 and TRBJ2-1; D may match TRBD1 or TRBD2 (5 bases each). There are 16 residues in the CDR3. The germline V gene has CDR1 SEHNR and CDR2 FQNEAQ (reference sequence). CDR3 DNA: TGTGCCAGCAGCTTAGCGGGGGATAGCGCCTACTATGAGCAGTTCTTC. Its protein product is CASSLAGDSAYYEQFF.

This chain links TRBV7-9 with TRBJ1-4; TRBD2 is a possible D gene (5 bases). Gene TRBJ2-3 matches the end of the DNA better, so the J call may be wrong. The V gene's germline CDR1 is SEHNR and CDR2 FQNEAQ (reference sequence). This CDR3 has 15 amino acids. In DNA, the CDR3 is TGTGCCAGCAGCCCCGTTGACGGGAACGAGGCTAAGCAGTATTTT. It is translated as CASSPVDGNEAKQYF.

V usage is TRBV9 and J usage is TRBJ2-3; TRBD2 is a possible D gene (6 bases). The germline V gene has CDR1 SGDLS and CDR2 YYNGEE. The CDR3 is 14 residues long. V lost 0 bases to trimming and J lost 11 bases, with 16 bases between them. CDR3 DNA: TGTGCCAGCAGCGTAGGGGCGGGACCTGATGAGCAGTATTTT. Encoded protein: CASSVGAGPDEQYF.

With regard to this clonotype: Here the CDR3 omits its conserved ending phenylalanine or tryptophan, so a read error is the likely source. Because the CDR3's place on the DNA is in doubt, the DNA is left out and the CDR3 is given as listed by TCRdb. The chain joins TRBV2 to TRBJ1-6; the table assigns TRBD1, which was not confirmed against the DNA. Looked up from germline, CDR1 is SNHLY and CDR2 is FYNNEI. The CDR3 adds up to 15 amino acids, both ends counted. CDR3 in amino acids: CASGDGGADTQYFRS.

J is TRBJ2-3 and V is TRBV7-8; 9 bases are shared with TRBD2. This CDR3 comprises 15 residues. Unmatched junction bases numbered 14, after V lost 5 bases and J lost 11 bases. Germline V gene lookup returns CDR1 SGHVS and CDR2 FQNEAQ. CDR3 region: CASSAAGGGDTQQYF. Written as DNA, the CDR3 is TGTGCCAGCAGCGCAGCGGGAGGCGGCGACACGCAGCAGTATTTT.

The chain couples TRBV7-9 to TRBJ1-1, with D possibly matching TRBD1 (6 bases). Germline-derived CDR1 and CDR2 are SEHNR and FQNEAQ (reference sequence). V was cut by 11 bases and J by 11 bases, with 33 bases left in between. The CDR3 spans 16 residues. The CDR3 coding sequence is TGTGCCGGCCAGGGGACTCCGGAGACCCAGTACATTGGGGCTTTCTTT. Protein sequence: CAGQGTPETQYIGAFF.

Regarding this clonotype: A read error may produce the germline difference seen at one junction end. The chain is built from TRBV7-7 and TRBJ2-5; D not certain. The CDR3 is 15 amino acids. From germline, CDR1 is SSHAT and CDR2 FNYEAQ (reference sequence). For the CDR3, the DNA is TGTGCTAGCAGCCCTCGTGATGGCAACCAAGAGACCCAGTACTTC. Protein sequence: CASSPRDGNQETQYF. The whole variable domain, remainder taken from reference TRBV7-7 and TRBJ2-5, is GAGVSQSPRYKVTKRGQDVTLRCDPISSHATLYWYQQALGQGPEFLTYFNYEAQPDKSGLPSDRFSAERPEGSISTLTIQRTEQRDSAMYRCASSPRDGNQETQYFGPGTRLLVL.

In this sample, this clonotype turned up many times. CDR3 sequence (DNA): TGTGCCAGCGGACAGTACTACGAGCAGTACTTC. Translating gives CASGQYYEQYF. This chain connects TRBV19 to TRBJ2-7; maybe TRBD1 (6 bases). V dropped 9 bases and J dropped 3 bases, with 9 bases sitting between them. Germline assignment: CDR1 LNHDA and CDR2 SQIVND (reference sequence). The CDR3 sequence is 11 residues long.

Details on this clonotype: A read error may produce the germline difference seen at one junction end. The chain combines TRBV20-1 with TRBJ1-6, with unresolved D. The CDR3 is 16 amino acids. CDR1 and CDR2 from the germline V gene are DFQATT and SNEGSKA (reference sequence). CDR3 protein: CSATLGDSSYNSPLHF. DNA of the CDR3: TGCAGTGCTACCCTCGGGGATAGCTCCTACAATTCACCCCTCCACTTT.

This clonotype has more than one count but fewer than ten. The J gene is TRBJ2-3, the V gene TRBV7-9; D is ambiguous. The length of the CDR3 is 14 residues. Trimming took 0 bases from V and 10 from J, leaving 14 bases between them. Germline V gives CDR1 SEHNR, CDR2 FQNEAQ (reference sequence). The CDR3, as DNA: TGTGCCAGCAGCTTAGCGGGTAGTCCCGAGGCGCAGTATTTT. It translates to CASSLAGSPEAQYF.

J is TRBJ2-3 and V is TRBV7-9; D is uncertain. Trimming shortened V by 2 bases and J by 4 bases, and 7 bases separated the two germline ends. This CDR3 is 13 amino acids long. CDR1 is SEHNR and CDR2 is FQNEAQ in the germline V gene (reference sequence). The CDR3 loop reads CASSLIASDTQYF. CDR3 sequence (DNA): TGTGCCAGCAGCTTAATTGCTTCAGATACGCAGTATTTT.

This clonotype was picked up one time. The V and J genes are TRBV2 and TRBJ2-1, with TRBD1 matching over 10 bases. Gene TRBJ2-3 matches the end of the DNA better, so the J call may be wrong. This CDR3 has 13 amino acids. Looked up from germline, CDR1 is SNHLY and CDR2 is FYNNEI. CDR3 coding DNA: TGTGCCAGCGGGGACAGGGGCACAATTAGGCAGTATTTT. Its translation is CASGDRGTIRQYF.

This clonotype was observed once. The chain couples TRBV14 to TRBJ2-7, with a possible D match to TRBD2 (8 bases). CDR3 length: 18 residues. Germline CDR1 reads SGHDN; CDR2 reads FVKESK. DNA for the CDR3: TGTTCCAGCAGCCAGCGCCGGGAGGGGGCTTCCCTTGCCTACGAGCAGTACGTC. This encodes CSSSQRREGASLAYEQYV.

The chain carries TRBV7-2 and TRBJ2-7, with D perhaps matching TRBD2 (6 bases). V lost 0 bases and J 3 bases, leaving 21 bases between the germline ends. This CDR3 has 18 amino acids. Germline V gives CDR1 SGHTA, CDR2 FQGNSA. The DNA for the CDR3 is TGTGCCAGCAGCTTAGCGGGAGGTGCCGAAACGCAGTACTACGAGCAGTACGTC. Residues: CASSLAGGAETQYYEQYV.

V gene TRBV19 combines with J gene TRBJ2-6; D may be TRBD2 (6 bases). The J call is doubtful: the DNA matches TRBJ2-1 better. In germline, CDR1 is LNHDA, CDR2 SQIVND (reference sequence). This CDR3 region has 15 residues. The DNA for the CDR3 is TGTGCCAGCAGCCCCTGGGGAGGTGGGTACAATGAGCAGTTCTTC. It encodes CASSPWGGGYNEQFF.

J is TRBJ2-7 and V is TRBV4-2, with 12 positions matching TRBD2. J was trimmed by 2 bases and V by 8 bases; bases with no gene match: 10. The germline gives CDR1 LGHNA, CDR2 YNFKEQ. This CDR3 spans 16 amino acids. CDR3 coding DNA: TGTGCCAGCGGGGGACTAGCGGGCAGGAACCCCTACGAGCAGTACGTC. This gives the protein CASGGLAGRNPYEQYV.

This clonotype was recorded many times. Since no conserved phenylalanine or tryptophan closes the CDR3, a read error is the likely cause. No DNA is shown, since the ends of the CDR3 on it are uncertain; the CDR3 is the one TCRdb lists. The gene calls are TRBV7-9 and TRBJ2-3; TRBD2, the table's D call, lacks a check against the DNA. Germline values: CDR1 SEHNR, CDR2 FQNEAQ (reference sequence). The CDR3 sequence runs 13 residues, both termini included. CDR3 amino acids: CASSFQRSGGQDE.

Points on this clonotype: The germline gene is not matched at one end of the junction; a read error may be the cause. The chain links TRBV7-9 to TRBJ1-5; D may be TRBD1 (5 bases). Germline V gives CDR1 SEHNR, CDR2 FQNEAQ (reference sequence). The CDR3 contains 16 residues. This chain's CDR3 is CASSSGRNSRNQPQHF. The DNA for the CDR3 is TGTGCCAGCAGCTCAGGGAGGAACAGCCGCAACCAGCCCCAGCATTTT.

This chain uses TRBV20-1 with TRBJ1-1; possible D gene TRBD1, 6 bases. The length of the CDR3 is 12 residues. The germline gives CDR1 DFQATT, CDR2 SNEGSKA (reference sequence). V was trimmed by 6 bases and J by 4 bases, leaving 12 bases between them. CDR3 sequence reads: CSAATGFTEAFF. Here the CDR3 DNA reads TGCAGTGCCGCCACAGGGTTCACTGAAGCTTTCTTT.